This TCR beta chain was retrieved from a study of CD8 T cells in Susac syndrome. This clonotype was observed a few times. It was with random hexamers that 0.5 to 1 ug RNA was reverse transcribed. TCRdb called the immunoSEQ multiplex PCR reads again in MiXCR, with one record for every CDR3 protein. The sample consists of some 140,000 distinct CDR3 sequences, roughly 94% of them appearing once. There are 11 residues in the CDR3. The V gene's germline CDR1 is DFQATT and CDR2 SNEGSKA (reference sequence). V shed 0 bases and J shed 6 bases, with 6 bases lying between them. Both CD4+ and CD8+ T cells were negatively isolated, and TEMRA cells underwent FACS enrichment.

The origin of this receptor is a human donor with Susac syndrome. The material sequenced was CD8+ T cells from PBMCs. The chain employs TRBV20-1 and TRBJ2-7, with D unresolved. The CDR3 DNA reads as TGCAGTGCTAGAGATTTGGGCGAGCAGTACTTC. Translated, it gives CSARDLGEQYF.